The sequence of this TCR beta chain was determined in a study of CD8+ T cells in alopecia areata (dated by TCRdb to between 2017 and 2018). With respect to the entire study: Treated patients were enrolled in an open-label pilot trial of oral tofacitinib, 5 to 10 mg twice daily, for moderate-to-severe alopecia areata. Biopsies were taken from tofacitinib-treated patients at baseline and at 4 and 24 weeks of treatment, and a later scalp biopsy was taken in several of the tofacitinib-treated patients. On the human side, TCRbeta sequencing was run on scalp tissue and on sorted CD4+ and CD8+ peripheral blood T cells from healthy controls and from alopecia areata patients with either patchy or totalis/universalis disease. Scalp clonality was compared among normal scalp (n=4), patchy alopecia areata scalp (n=8), and alopecia totalis/universalis scalp (n=8). The study used high-throughput TCRbeta sequencing to examine T cell clonal expansion in alopecia areata, in both the C3H/HeJ mouse model and human patients. Tofacitinib was given for 6 to 18 months, followed by 6 months of follow-up off drug to assess delayed response and recurrence. immunoSEQ multiplex PCR using 35 Vbeta forward primers and 13 Jbeta reverse primers was used to amplify TCRbeta CDR3 regions. RNA was obtained with the PAXgene miRNA kit for fixed scalp, the miRNeasy kit for PBMCs, and the RNeasy kit for mouse skin.

The time point label of this sample denotes: baseline before oral tofacitinib. Peripheral blood and lesional scalp punch biopsies were obtained from patients with alopecia areata. PBMCs were isolated by density centrifugation and stained for CD3, CD4 and CD8, after which CD4+ and CD8+ T cells were sorted on a FACSAria. As to this clone: This clone's antigen is unknown. Base-call qualities are not available, and no considerably larger clone is one nucleotide away.

The receptor library was made with the immunoSEQ multiplex PCR assay. For TCR sequencing, RNA was extracted from every sample and reverse transcribed into cDNA to serve as template. SuperScript III was used to make first-strand cDNA, primed with a 2:1 mix of oligo-dT and random hexamers. Amplification bias was assessed with a synthetic immune receptor repertoire, and residual bias was removed computationally. The authors' pipeline ran thus. Raw reads were preprocessed to remove errors, and CDR3 was defined by IMGT conventions from the conserved cysteine to phenylalanine. To get clonality, Shannon entropy was normalized by log2 of the number of productive unique TCRs and the result was subtracted from 1. Whether each scalp clone was CD4 or CD8 was inferred by checking scalp TCRbeta sequences against the CD4 and CD8 repertoires from sorted blood. The source is immuneACCESS, and TCRdb retained only in-frame sequences with V and J called. Part of the clones is not carried over; for the studies checked, unresolved V genes explain less than half of this, and the remainder is unexplained. That table gives V, J and clone size, and the DNA gave D and trimming. The sample table holds 150,000 to 200,000 clones, of which 50% to 60% were seen once. 14% to 15% of the sample rests with the top ten.

General conclusions and limits of the study: TCR sequences shared between patients were less clear than in mice, possibly partly because of HLA diversity in the patient population. Lesional scalp, especially in alopecia totalis/universalis, showed higher clonality and more expanded CD8+ clones than normal scalp, suggesting antigenic drive. Unlike mouse skin, where gammadelta T cells dominate, normal human skin contains resident alphabeta T cells that get sequenced too, which complicates analysis of the scalp TCR repertoire.

The germline V gene encodes CDR1 MNHNS and CDR2 SASEGT. Trimming leaves V shorter by 3 bases and J shorter by 2 bases, with the junction holding 3 bases beyond the gene matches. The CDR3, cysteine through phenylalanine, is 16 amino acids long. Only CDR3 DNA remains: 48 bases, in frame from the first base. The sample was CD4+ T cells sorted from blood, taken at week 0. This clonotype was sampled from a human donor with alopecia areata. The chain uses TRBV6-1 and TRBJ2-4; TRBD2 aligns with 11 central bases. The nucleotide sequence is given as TGTGCCAGCAGTGACTTAGCGGGGGGGCCCAAAAACATTCAGTACTTC. This gives the protein CASSDLAGGPKNIQYF.